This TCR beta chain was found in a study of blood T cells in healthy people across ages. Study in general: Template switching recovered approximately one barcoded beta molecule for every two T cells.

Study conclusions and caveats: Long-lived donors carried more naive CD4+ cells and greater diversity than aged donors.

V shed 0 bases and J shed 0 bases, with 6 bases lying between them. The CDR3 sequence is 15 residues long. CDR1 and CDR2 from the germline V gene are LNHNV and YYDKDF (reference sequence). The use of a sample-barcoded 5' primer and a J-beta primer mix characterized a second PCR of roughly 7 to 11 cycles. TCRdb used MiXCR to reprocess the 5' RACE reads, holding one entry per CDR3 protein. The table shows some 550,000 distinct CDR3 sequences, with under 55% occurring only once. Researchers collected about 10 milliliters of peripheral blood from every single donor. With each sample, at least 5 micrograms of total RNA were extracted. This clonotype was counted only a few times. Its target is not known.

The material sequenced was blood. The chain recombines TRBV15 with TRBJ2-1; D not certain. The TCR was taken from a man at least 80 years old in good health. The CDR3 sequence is CATSREGGSYNEQFF. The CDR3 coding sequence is TGTGCCACCAGCAGAGAGGGCGGCTCCTACAATGAGCAGTTCTTC.